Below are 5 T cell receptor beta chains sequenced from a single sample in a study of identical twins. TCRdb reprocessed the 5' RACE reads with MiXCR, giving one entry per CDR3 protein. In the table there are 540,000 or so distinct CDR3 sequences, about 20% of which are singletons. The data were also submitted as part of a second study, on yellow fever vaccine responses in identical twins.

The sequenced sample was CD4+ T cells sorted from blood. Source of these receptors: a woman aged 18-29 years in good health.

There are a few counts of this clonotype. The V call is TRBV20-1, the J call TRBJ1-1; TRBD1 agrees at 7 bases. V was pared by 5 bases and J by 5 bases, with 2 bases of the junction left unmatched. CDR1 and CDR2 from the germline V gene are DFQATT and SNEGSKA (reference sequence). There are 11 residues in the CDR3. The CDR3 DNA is TGCAGTGCTTACAGGGGTACTGAAGCTTTCTTT. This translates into CSAYRGTEAFF.

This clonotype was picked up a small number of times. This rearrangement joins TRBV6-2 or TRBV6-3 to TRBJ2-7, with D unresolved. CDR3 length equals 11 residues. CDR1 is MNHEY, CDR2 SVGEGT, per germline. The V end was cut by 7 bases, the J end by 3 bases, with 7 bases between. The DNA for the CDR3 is TGTGCCAGCACCCAATTCTACGAGCAGTACTTC. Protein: CASTQFYEQYF.

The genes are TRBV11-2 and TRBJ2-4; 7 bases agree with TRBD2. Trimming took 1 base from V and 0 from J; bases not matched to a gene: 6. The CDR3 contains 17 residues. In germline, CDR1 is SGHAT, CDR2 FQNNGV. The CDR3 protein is CASSLVTLAVAKNIQYF. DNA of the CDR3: TGTGCCAGCAGCTTAGTTACTCTAGCGGTAGCCAAAAACATTCAGTACTTC.

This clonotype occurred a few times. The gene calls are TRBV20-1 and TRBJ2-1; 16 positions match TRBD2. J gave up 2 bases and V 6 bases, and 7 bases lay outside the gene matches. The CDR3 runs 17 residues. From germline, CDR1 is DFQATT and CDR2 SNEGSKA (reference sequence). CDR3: CSANPGLAGGTYNEQFF. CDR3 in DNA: TGCAGTGCCAACCCGGGACTAGCGGGAGGGACCTACAATGAGCAGTTCTTC.

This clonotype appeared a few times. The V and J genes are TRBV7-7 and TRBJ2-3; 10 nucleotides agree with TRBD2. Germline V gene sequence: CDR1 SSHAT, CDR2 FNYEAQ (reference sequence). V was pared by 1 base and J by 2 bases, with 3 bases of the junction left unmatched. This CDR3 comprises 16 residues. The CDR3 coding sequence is TGTGCCAGCAGCTTAGGAAGCGGGGGGGCCACAGATACGCAGTATTTT. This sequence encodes CASSLGSGGATDTQYF.